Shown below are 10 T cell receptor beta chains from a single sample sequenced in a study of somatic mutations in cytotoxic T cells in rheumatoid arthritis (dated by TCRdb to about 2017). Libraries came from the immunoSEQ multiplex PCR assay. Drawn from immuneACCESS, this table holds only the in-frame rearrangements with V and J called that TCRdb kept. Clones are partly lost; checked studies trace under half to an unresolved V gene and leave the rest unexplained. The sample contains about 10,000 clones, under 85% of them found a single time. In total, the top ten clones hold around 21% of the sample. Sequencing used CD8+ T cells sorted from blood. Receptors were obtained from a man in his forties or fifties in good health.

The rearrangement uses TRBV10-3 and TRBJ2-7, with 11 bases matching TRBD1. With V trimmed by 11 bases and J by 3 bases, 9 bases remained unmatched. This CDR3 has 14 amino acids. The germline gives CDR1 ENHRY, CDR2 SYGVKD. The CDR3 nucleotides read TGTGCCGCCGGACAGGGGGCTACATACTACGAGCAGTACTTC. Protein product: CAAGQGATYYEQYF.

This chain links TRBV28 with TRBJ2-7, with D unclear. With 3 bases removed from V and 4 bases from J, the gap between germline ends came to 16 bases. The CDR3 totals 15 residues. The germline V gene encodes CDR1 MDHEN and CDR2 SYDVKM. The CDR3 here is CASSLPSAVKYEQYF. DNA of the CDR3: TGTGCCAGCAGTTTGCCGTCGGCGGTAAAATACGAGCAGTACTTC. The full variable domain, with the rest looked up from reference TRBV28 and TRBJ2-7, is DVKVTQSSRYLVKRTGEKVFLECVQDMDHENMFWYRQDPGLGLRLIYFSYDVKMKEKGDIPEGYSVSREKKERFSLILESASTNQTSMYLCASSLPSAVKYEQYFGPGTRLTVT.

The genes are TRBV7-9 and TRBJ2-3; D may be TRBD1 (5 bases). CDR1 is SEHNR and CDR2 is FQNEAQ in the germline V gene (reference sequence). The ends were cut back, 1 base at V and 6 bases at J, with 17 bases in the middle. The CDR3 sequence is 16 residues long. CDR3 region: CASSLGTGPILDTQYF. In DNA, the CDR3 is TGTGCCAGCAGCTTAGGAACAGGACCGATCTTGGATACGCAGTATTTT.

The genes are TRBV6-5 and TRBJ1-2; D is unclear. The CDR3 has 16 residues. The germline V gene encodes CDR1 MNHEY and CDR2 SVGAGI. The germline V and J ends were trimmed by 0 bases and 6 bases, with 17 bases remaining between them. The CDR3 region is CASSYSEAPPGDGYTF. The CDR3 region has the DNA TGTGCCAGCAGTTACTCAGAGGCCCCCCCCGGGGATGGCTACACCTTC.

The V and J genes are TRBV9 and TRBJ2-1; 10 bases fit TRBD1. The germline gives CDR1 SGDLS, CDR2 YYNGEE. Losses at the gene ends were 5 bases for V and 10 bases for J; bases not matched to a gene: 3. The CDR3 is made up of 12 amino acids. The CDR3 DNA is TGTGCCAGCAGGGGACAGGGGTGGGAGCAGTTCTTC. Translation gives CASRGQGWEQFF.

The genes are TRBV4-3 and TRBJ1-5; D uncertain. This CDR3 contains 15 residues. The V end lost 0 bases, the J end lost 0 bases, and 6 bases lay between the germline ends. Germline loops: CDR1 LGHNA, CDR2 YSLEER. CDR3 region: CASSQDSYSNQPQHF. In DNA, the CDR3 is TGCGCCAGCAGCCAAGATTCCTATAGCAATCAGCCCCAGCATTTT.

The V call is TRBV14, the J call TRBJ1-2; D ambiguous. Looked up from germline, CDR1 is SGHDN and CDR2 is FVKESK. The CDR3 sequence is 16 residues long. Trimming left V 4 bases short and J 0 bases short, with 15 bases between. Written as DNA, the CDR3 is TGTGCCAGCAGCCCCGTCCATCGCGGAGCTAACTATGGCTACACCTTC. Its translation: CASSPVHRGANYGYTF.

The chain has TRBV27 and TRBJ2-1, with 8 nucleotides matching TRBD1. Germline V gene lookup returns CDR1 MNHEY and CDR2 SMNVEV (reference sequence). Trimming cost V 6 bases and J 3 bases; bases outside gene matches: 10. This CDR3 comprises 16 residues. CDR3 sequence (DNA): TGTGCCAGCAGCACCTCACAGGGGGAGTACTACAATGAGCAGTTCTTC. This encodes CASSTSQGEYYNEQFF.

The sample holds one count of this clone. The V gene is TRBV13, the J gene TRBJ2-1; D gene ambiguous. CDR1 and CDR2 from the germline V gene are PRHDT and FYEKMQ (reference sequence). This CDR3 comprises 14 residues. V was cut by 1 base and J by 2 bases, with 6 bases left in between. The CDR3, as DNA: TGTGCCAGCAGCTTAGTAGCTACCTACAATGAGCAGTTCTTC. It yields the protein CASSLVATYNEQFF.

Written as DNA, the CDR3 is TGTGCCAGTAGTAGGGACTGGGCCGCGGGGGCCTACAATGAGCAGTTCTTC. Translating gives CASSRDWAAGAYNEQFF. The chain has TRBV19 and TRBJ2-1; 7 bases agree with TRBD2. This CDR3 contains 17 residues. With V trimmed by 4 bases and J by 2 bases, 11 bases remained unmatched. Germline CDR1 LNHDA, CDR2 SQIVND (reference sequence).